Sequencing of this TCR beta chain was carried out in a study of cytomegalovirus exposure and HLA in healthy donors. Study outcomes and limitations: In an earlier analysis, about 87% or about 30%: the productive usage of most TCR beta V segments.

Trimming cost V 5 bases and J 3 bases, with 14 bases left between them. Per the germline V gene, CDR1 is MDHEN and CDR2 is SYDVKM. The CDR3 covers 14 residues. A note on this clone: Its antigen is undetermined.

A multiplex PCR was run with 60 Vbeta primers and 13 Jbeta primers. Some clones are missing from TCRdb's copy, which holds only in-frame ones; the method was immunoSEQ multiplex PCR. The sample consists of 130,000 or so clones, over 75% of them appearing once. The chain uses TRBV28 and TRBJ2-7; D gene uncertain. This sequence originates from a man aged 35-49 years in good health and CMV-seronegative. The sample consisted of PBMCs. CDR3 region: CASSLPNPVYEQYF. The CDR3 DNA reads as TGTGCCAGCAGTCTACCCAACCCCGTCTACGAGCAGTACTTC.